Sequencing of this T cell receptor beta chain was carried out in a study of metastatic and nonmetastatic thyroid tumors. A remark on this clone: Its antigen remains unknown.

No patient had received any treatment before thyroid surgery. The study, taken as a whole, reports: Malignant tumors reportedly showed significantly higher TCR beta diversity than benign nodules in both blood and tumor.

The CDR3 totals 14 residues. The germline gives CDR1 SGHVS, CDR2 FQNEAQ. J lost 3 bases, V lost 3 bases, and 3 bases had no gene match. With MiXCR, TCRdb reprocessed the PCR reads. The table lists approximately 21,000 clones, under 30% of them singletons. The rearrangement uses TRBV7-8 and TRBJ2-7; 9 nucleotides match TRBD1. This receptor was identified in a male donor with papillary thyroid cancer or a benign thyroid nodule (not recorded which). Some clones in this sample may be carry-over from other donors' samples. Specimen: blood. The CDR3 coding sequence is TGTGCCAGCAGCTTGAGACAGGGGGACTACGAGCAGTACTTC. It encodes CASSLRQGDYEQYF. Together with reference TRBV7-8 and TRBJ2-7, the CDR3 gives the full variable domain: GAGVSQSPRYKVAKRGQDVALRCDPISGHVSLFWYQQALGQGPEFLTYFQNEAQLDKSGLPSDRFFAERPEGSVSTLKIQRTQQEDSAVYLCASSLRQGDYEQYFGPGTRLTVT.